This T cell receptor beta chain was retrieved from a study of blood T cell repertoires in COVID-19. Original processing methods: Quantification of nucleated cells was approximated via reference gene primer amplification. TCRdb keeps only in-frame clones here, not all; method: immunoSEQ multiplex PCR. Clone size and the V and J calls come from that table; the DNA yielded D and trimming. This repertoire shows roughly 200,000 clones, roughly four fifths found once; its top ten account for roughly 9.6%. Seattle participants joined during active infection and were tracked over time. Sequencing was carried out using peripheral blood. The receptor comes from a middle-aged woman with COVID-19, enrolled during active disease.

CDR3 residues: CAWSSLRSKGAPGGYTF. Written as DNA, the CDR3 is TGTGCCTGGAGTTCTTTGAGAAGCAAGGGGGCCCCTGGTGGCTACACCTTC. V gene TRBV30 combines with J gene TRBJ1-2, with 7 bases that match TRBD1. The trim removed 2 bases at V and 7 bases at J, leaving 19 bases unmatched. CDR3 length equals 17 residues. Germline CDR1 and CDR2: GTSNPN and SVGIG (reference sequence).